This TCR beta chain was found in a study of preoperative IRX-2 immunotherapy in early breast cancer. Measured with immunoSEQ multiplex PCR; TCRdb has only the in-frame clones, and not every one. The sample consists of around 88,000 clones, approximately 90% of them appearing once. CDR1 and CDR2 from the germline V gene are LNHDA and SQIVND (reference sequence). J gave up 6 bases and V 1 base, and 0 bases lay outside the gene matches. This CDR3 spans 13 amino acids. Notes on this clone: Other DNA variants within this sample encode the same CDR3.

Noted treatment: preoperative locoregional IRX-2 cytokine immunotherapy. Samples came from a phase Ib trial of preoperative locoregional IRX-2 cytokine immunotherapy. The clonotype was recovered from a human donor with breast cancer. This chain joins TRBV19 and TRBJ2-3, with TRBD2 matching over 8 bases. Sequenced here: tumor tissue, sampled after IRX-2 immunotherapy. The CDR3 reads CASSIGLADTQYF. The CDR3 DNA sequence: TGTGCCAGTAGTATAGGACTAGCGGATACGCAGTATTTT.